These 7 T cell receptor beta chains share one sample of origin, sequenced in a study of blood T cell repertoires in COVID-19. Using immunoSEQ multiplex PCR, the repertoire was profiled, and TCRdb retains in-frame clones only, with some absent. The sample gives a few hundred thousand clones, approximately 92% of which show up once; 2.4% is in the top ten. The sample was PBMCs or T cells enriched from blood (not recorded which). The receptor source for this set is a woman between 18 and 30 years old who had recovered from COVID-19.

The chain employs TRBV5-1 and TRBJ1-1, with 11 bases aligning to TRBD1. J gave up 5 bases and V 4 bases, and 7 bases lay outside the gene matches. Germline values: CDR1 SGHRS, CDR2 YFSETQ. The CDR3 is 15 amino acids. CDR3 residues: CASSIGGQGATEAFF. Here the CDR3 DNA reads TGCGCCAGCAGCATAGGCGGACAGGGGGCGACTGAAGCTTTCTTT.

The rearrangement uses TRBV3-1 (or the pseudogene TRBV3-2) and TRBJ1-1; the D gene is possibly TRBD1 (6 bases). This CDR3 is 17 amino acids long. The V gene's germline CDR1 is LGHDT and CDR2 YNNKEL (reference sequence). V was pared by 4 bases and J by 6 bases, with 24 bases between. CDR3 sequence reads: CASSPGTFRTKGAEAFF. In DNA, the CDR3 is TGTGCCAGCAGCCCGGGGACATTTCGGACGAAGGGCGCTGAAGCTTTCTTT.

The CDR3 here is CASSTLRHNRGTGGWNSPLHF. CDR3 DNA sequence: TGTGCCAGCAGTACCCTTCGGCATAATCGAGGGACAGGGGGCTGGAATTCACCCCTCCACTTT. The chain carries TRBV28 and TRBJ1-6; 12 positions match TRBD1. Germline V CDR1 and CDR2: MDHEN, SYDVKM. V trimming: 5 bases; J trimming: 7 bases; junction bases outside the gene matches: 21. The CDR3 contains 21 residues.

The count of this clone is one. The chain joins TRBV10-3 to TRBJ2-5, with D possibly TRBD2 on 6 matching bases. Germline V gene data show CDR1 as ENHRY and CDR2 as SYGVKD. CDR3 length: 14 amino acids. The V end was cut by 6 bases, the J end by 2 bases, with 13 bases between. DNA of the CDR3: TGTGCCATCAGGAGGGGACTTCAACAAGAGACCCAGTACTTC. It encodes CAIRRGLQQETQYF.

The V and J genes are TRBV5-1 and TRBJ2-7, with 7 positions matching TRBD1. Unmatched junction bases numbered 5, after V lost 0 bases and J lost 2 bases. Germline values: CDR1 SGHRS, CDR2 YFSETQ. This CDR3 is 15 amino acids long. The CDR3: CASSLGDSRPYEQYF. Written as DNA, the CDR3 is TGCGCCAGCAGCTTGGGGGACAGTCGCCCCTACGAGCAGTACTTC. The full variable domain, its missing parts supplied by reference TRBV5-1 and TRBJ2-7, is KAGVTQTPRYLIKTRGQQVTLSCSPISGHRSVSWYQQTPGQGLQFLFEYFSETQRNKGNFPGRFSGRQFSNSRSEMNVSTLELGDSALYLCASSLGDSRPYEQYFGPGTRLTVT.

The CDR3 bases are TGCGCCAGCAGCTTGGACCGCCCGGGGCGGGAAACTGAAGCTTTCTTT. Translating it yields CASSLDRPGRETEAFF. This chain links TRBV5-1 with TRBJ1-1; tentative D call: TRBD1 (5 bases). The CDR3 covers 16 residues. Germline CDR1 and CDR2: SGHRS and YFSETQ. The V end was cut by 0 bases, the J end by 5 bases, with 17 bases between.

This chain connects TRBV5-1 to TRBJ2-1; 7 bases line up with TRBD1. The CDR3 contains 16 residues. The germline gives CDR1 SGHRS, CDR2 YFSETQ. V lost 3 bases to trimming and J lost 4 bases; unmatched junction nucleotides: 10. Here the CDR3 reads CASSSLLQGKYNEQFF. The DNA of the CDR3 is TGCGCCAGCAGCTCCCTACTACAGGGGAAATACAATGAGCAGTTCTTC.